The source of this T cell receptor (beta chain) is a study of control samples from healthy donors and cancer patients. This clone was seen repeatedly, ten times or more. Data came from immunoSEQ multiplex PCR; TCRdb stores just in-frame clones and leaves some out. Here the sample spans 100,000 to 150,000 clones, over 75% being singletons. The source material was blood. The TCR sequence derives from a middle-aged man in good health.

CDR3 in DNA: TGTGCCAGTAGTATACCCAGCCTTAATCAGCCCCAGCATTTT. Protein: CASSIPSLNQPQHF. This chain connects TRBV19 to TRBJ1-5; D gene ambiguous. The V end lost 2 bases, the J end lost 4 bases, and 9 bases lay between the germline ends. CDR1 is LNHDA, CDR2 SQIVND, per germline (reference sequence). This CDR3 comprises 14 residues.